The clone carrying this TCR beta chain was seen a few times. No antigen is known for it. In the library, unique molecular identifiers were attached to individual cDNA molecules. Study processing details: From about 22,000 to 700,000 TCRs were found per sample, with a median of 95,638. TCRdb passed the RACE reads through MiXCR, listing each CDR3 protein once. These V and J calls rely on TCRdb rather than the paper's analysis. The top ten hold more than 1% of the sample, which has tens of thousands of distinct CDR3 sequences, 11% seen once. This sample was included in a study of human T cells and chemical hapten exposure. Study-level points and caveats: Each of the donors had alopecia, so their immune responses may not resemble those of healthy people. Among expanded TCRs, significantly more large CDR3 similarity clusters formed than among controls.

The junction had 5 bases not matched to a gene; V was cut back by 6 bases and J by 4 bases. This CDR3 contains 15 residues. Germline V CDR1 and CDR2: MDHEN, SYDVKM. The time point: patch test 3, about 24 weeks after DPC sensitization. Specified treatment: therapeutic diphenylcyclopropenone sensitization with weekly scalp DPC. The sample here was whole blood, taken in connection with sensitization to the hapten diphenylcyclopropenone (DPC). The receptor was isolated from a woman in her 30s with alopecia areata. Some clones in this sample may be carry-over from other donors' samples. This sequence joins TRBV28 and TRBJ2-3; 12 nucleotides line up with TRBD2. CDR3 in amino acids: CASSLTSGGSDTQYF. CDR3 nucleotide sequence: TGTGCCAGCAGCTTGACTAGCGGGGGATCAGATACGCAGTATTTT.